One and the same sample provided the 8 T cell receptor beta chains below, sequenced in a study of OX40 agonist ivuxolimab in advanced cancers. Clones were read by immunoSEQ multiplex PCR, and TCRdb kept only the in-frame ones, dropping some. The repertoire has 25,000 to 30,000 clones, around three quarters of them found once; the top ten carry roughly 14%. Source: CD4+ or CD8+ T cells sorted from blood, taken in a trial of the OX40 agonist ivuxolimab. Receptors were obtained from an adult with an advanced solid tumor such as melanoma, head and neck, liver or kidney cancer.

J is TRBJ2-7 and V is TRBV11-2; either TRBD1 or TRBD2 may fit D (5 bases each). Trimming removed 0 bases from V and 3 bases from J, with 15 bases in between. CDR3 length: 16 amino acids. Germline V gene sequence: CDR1 SGHAT, CDR2 FQNNGV. In DNA, the CDR3 is TGTGCCAGCAGCTTAGATCCTAGGGACGCCCACTACGAGCAGTACTTC. Protein sequence: CASSLDPRDAHYEQYF.

The gene calls are TRBV6-5 and TRBJ2-5; either TRBD1 or TRBD2 may supply D (6 bases each). CDR3 size: 15 residues. Germline V gives CDR1 MNHEY, CDR2 SVGAGI. V was cut by 0 bases and J by 5 bases, with 13 bases left in between. The DNA of the CDR3 is TGTGCCAGCAGTTACTCGGTGGGGGGCCGGGAGACCCAGTACTTC. This translates into CASSYSVGGRETQYF.

J is TRBJ1-6 and V is TRBV5-6, with 7 nucleotides matching TRBD1. Germline lookup yields CDR1 SGHDT and CDR2 YYEEEE. V lost 4 bases, J lost 7 bases, and 14 bases stayed unmatched. CDR3 length: 17 residues. CDR3 DNA sequence: TGTGCCAGCAGCCCTAACAGGGGACTAACGGGCAATTCACCCCTCCACTTT. This codes for CASSPNRGLTGNSPLHF. The variable domain in full, with the rest retrieved from reference TRBV5-6 and TRBJ1-6, is DAGVTQSPTHLIKTRGQQVTLRCSPKSGHDTVSWYQQALGQGPQFIFQYYEEEERQRGNFPDRFSGHQFPNYSSELNVNALLLGDSALYLCASSPNRGLTGNSPLHFGNGTRLTVT.

This chain joins TRBV28 and TRBJ1-6, with 9 bases fitting TRBD1. The CDR3 is 15 amino acids. Germline loops: CDR1 MDHEN, CDR2 SYDVKM. The V segment lost 5 bases and the J segment 10 bases; nucleotides outside the gene matches: 9. Written as DNA, the CDR3 is TGTGCCAGCAGTGCGCCCGGGACAGGGAGCTCACCCCTCCACTTT. Translation: CASSAPGTGSSPLHF.

The rearrangement joins TRBV6-4 to TRBJ2-3; weak D call: TRBD1 (5 bases). Germline CDR1 MRHNA, CDR2 SNTAGT. V was cut by 6 bases and J by 3 bases, with 10 bases left in between. CDR3 length: 13 amino acids. This CDR3 reads CASSRDLTDTQYF. The CDR3 nucleotides read TGTGCCAGCAGCAGGGATTTGACAGATACGCAGTATTTT.

This chain joins TRBV6-6 and TRBJ1-1; TRBD1 is a possible D gene (5 bases). This CDR3 is 12 amino acids long. Trimming left V 10 bases short and J 3 bases short, with 12 bases between. Germline-derived CDR1 and CDR2 are MNHNY and SVGAGI (reference sequence). CDR3 DNA: TGTGCCATCAGGGTTTCGGACACTGAAGCTTTCTTT. It encodes CAIRVSDTEAFF.

This rearrangement joins TRBV18 to TRBJ2-7, with no clear D. The V and J ends lost 3 bases and 5 bases respectively, with 20 bases between them. The CDR3 covers 16 residues. Germline lookup yields CDR1 KGHSH and CDR2 LQKENI. CDR3 nucleotide sequence: TGTGCCAGCTCACCCCTGGCTATATATGCCGGCGACGAGCAGTACTTC. Protein sequence: CASSPLAIYAGDEQYF.

The count of this clone is one. This chain uses TRBV2 with TRBJ2-7; 7 nucleotides match TRBD1. The CDR3 is made up of 15 amino acids. Germline V lookup: CDR1 SNHLY, CDR2 FYNNEI. V dropped 6 bases and J dropped 0; count of bases not matched to a gene: 8. The CDR3 DNA follows: TGTGCCAGCAGGGATCGGGACAGTTTCTCCTACGAGCAGTACTTC. This codes for CASRDRDSFSYEQYF.